This TCR beta chain originates from a study of vaccination and CD4 T cells after COVID-19 (dated by TCRdb to the early 2020s). Concerning the study at large: SARS-CoV-2 positivity had been established in the convalescent patients by nasal swab PCR, and mild disease was recorded in several of these patients and severe disease in one. The spike-specific CD4+ TCR repertoire was compared before and after mRNA vaccination in approximately ten COVID-19 convalescent patients and a few infection-naive healthy vaccine recipients. Participants got two doses of the Pfizer-BioNTech BNT162b2 vaccine (n=8) or two doses of the Moderna mRNA-1273 vaccine (n=2). For stimulating the cultures, overlapping spike peptide pools were used, derived from SARS-CoV-2 as well as from the common cold coronaviruses HCoV-NL63, HCoV-OC43 and HCoV-229E. Post-COVID blood samples from convalescent patients were collected a median of roughly 100 days after diagnosis, with a range of roughly 35 to 180 days. As controls, cultures received a CEFX viral epitope pool (the positive control), an HIV-1 Nef peptide pool (the negative control), or no peptide at all. The convalescent cohort comprised six males and four females, including two Hispanic individuals, seven Caucasians, two Asians and one multiracial person. Post-vaccine blood samples were collected a median of around 2.5 months after the second vaccine dose, ranging from roughly 14 to 241 days.

The CDR3 numbers 13 residues from cysteine through phenylalanine. Only CDR3 DNA is held: 39 bases, read in frame from base 1. V and J lose 5 bases and 7 bases, and a span of 15 bases separates them. From the germline V gene (reference sequence), CDR1 is LNHDA and CDR2 is SQIVND. This clonotype turned up a few times. Its antigen remains undetermined. Base qualities are missing; no much larger clone stands one base away. Study-wide findings and limitations: Relatively few convalescent patients were included in the study, and early timepoints after natural infection were not analyzed. Of the vaccine-specific clones found in convalescent patients, nearly all (304 of 307) were mono-reactive for SARS-CoV-2 spike instead of being cross-reactive with common cold coronaviruses. The median number of SARS-CoV-2-reactive clonotypes rose from under 25 after infection to a few dozen after vaccination, but the change was not significant. In convalescent patients, a median around 83% of post-vaccine SARS-CoV-2-reactive clones were detected only after vaccination, and vaccine-specific priming was suggested by this finding.

The treatment or condition label on this specimen signifies: approximately 11-day PBMC culture with coronavirus spike peptide pools or control peptides (ViraFEST assay). The study used the ViraFEST assay, which expanded antigen-specific T cells with peptide pools and then identified expanded clonotypes by TCR sequencing. The convalescent patients' positive SARS-CoV-2 PCR tests fell between March and December 2020, which was before the Alpha, Beta and Delta variants emerged in the United States. Each well held around 1.9 million PBMCs cultured with about 9.8 ug/ml peptide pools in IMDM containing approximately 4.8% human AB serum and 7.5 to 10 IU/ml IL-2. Half of the culture medium was replaced with fresh IL-2-containing medium on days 3 and 7. Once the cells had been in culture for less than 11 days, the EasySep CD4+ T cell isolation kit was used to isolate CD4+ T cells by negative selection. PBMCs were separated from whole blood using Ficoll-Paque Plus gradient centrifugation and then either used fresh or cryopreserved at -140C. Triplicate wells were generally used for each culture condition.

To prepare the library, PCR was applied. DNA from cultured CD4+ T cells was subjected to TCR sequencing with the Oncomine TCR Beta short-read assay at the Johns Hopkins FTIC core. The QIAamp micro DNA kit was used to extract genomic DNA from the cultured CD4+ T cells. Oncomine TCR Beta libraries from cultured CD4+ T cells were pooled using unique dual indexes and sequenced on an Illumina iSeq 100. The original methods were these. Non-productive sequences were removed, and CDR3s that did not start with C, did not end with F or W, or were shorter than 7 amino acids were discarded. Antigen-specific clonotypes were identified using the MANAFEST web application through comparison of peptide-stimulated wells with reference and other culture wells. To be called positive, a clone needed an FDR below 0.05, an odds ratio above 5, and a productive frequency above 0.1% in at least two of three replicate wells. A clonotype counted as cross-reactive if it showed significant expansion both in the SARS-CoV-2 spike wells and in at least one common cold coronavirus spike condition. CDR3 homology was assessed with Levenshtein distances (stringdist) and unrooted phylogenetic trees (ape) in R version 3.6.1. TCRdb cleaned the public reads at Q25 with fastp, built clones with MiXCR and kept in-frame beta chains. Identical CDR3 protein sequences are pooled into one entry, listed with their most common genes and DNA. These V and J calls derive from TCRdb rather than the authors' analysis. The sample includes over 11,000 distinct CDR3 sequences, with roughly 21% observed a single time. The ten largest clones add up to 15% of the sample.

The chain is made from TRBV19 and TRBJ2-7; the D segment could be TRBD2, given 6 matching bases. Sequencing was done on a sample of cultured CD4+ T cells from blood. The TCR originated in a human donor with COVID-19. The CDR3 in this case is CASSRMGGEEQYF. Here is the DNA: TGTGCCAGTAGTCGGATGGGGGGAGAGGAGCAGTACTTC.